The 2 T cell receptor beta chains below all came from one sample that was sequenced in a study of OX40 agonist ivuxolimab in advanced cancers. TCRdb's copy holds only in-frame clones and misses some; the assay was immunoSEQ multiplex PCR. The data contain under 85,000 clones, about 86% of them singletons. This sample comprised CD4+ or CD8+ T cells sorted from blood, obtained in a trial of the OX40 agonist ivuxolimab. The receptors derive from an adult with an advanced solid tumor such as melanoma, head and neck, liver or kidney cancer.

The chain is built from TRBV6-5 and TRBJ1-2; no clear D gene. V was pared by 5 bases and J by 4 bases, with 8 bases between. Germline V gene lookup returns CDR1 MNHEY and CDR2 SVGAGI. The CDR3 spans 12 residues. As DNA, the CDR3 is TGTGCCAGCAGTAGGACGGGCTATGGCTACACCTTC. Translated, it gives CASSRTGYGYTF.

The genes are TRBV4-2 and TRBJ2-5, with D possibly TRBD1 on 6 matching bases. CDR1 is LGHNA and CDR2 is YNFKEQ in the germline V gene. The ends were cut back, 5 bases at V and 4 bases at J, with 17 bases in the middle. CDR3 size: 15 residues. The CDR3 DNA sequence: TGTGCCAGCAGCAGAACTACAGGGTTTGGAGAGACCCAGTACTTC. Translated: CASSRTTGFGETQYF.